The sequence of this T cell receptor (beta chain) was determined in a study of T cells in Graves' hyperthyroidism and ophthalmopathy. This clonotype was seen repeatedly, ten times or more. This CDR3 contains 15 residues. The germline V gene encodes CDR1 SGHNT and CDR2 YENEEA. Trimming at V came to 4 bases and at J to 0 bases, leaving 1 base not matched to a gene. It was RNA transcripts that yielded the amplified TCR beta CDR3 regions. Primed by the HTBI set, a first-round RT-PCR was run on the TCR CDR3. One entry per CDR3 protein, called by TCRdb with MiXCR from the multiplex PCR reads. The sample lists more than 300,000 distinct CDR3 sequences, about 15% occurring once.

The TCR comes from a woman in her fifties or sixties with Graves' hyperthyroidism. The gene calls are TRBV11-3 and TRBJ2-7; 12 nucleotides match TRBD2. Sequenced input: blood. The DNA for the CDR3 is TGTGCCAGCAGCTGGACTAGCGGGGCCTCCTACGAGCAGTACTTC. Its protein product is CASSWTSGASYEQYF.